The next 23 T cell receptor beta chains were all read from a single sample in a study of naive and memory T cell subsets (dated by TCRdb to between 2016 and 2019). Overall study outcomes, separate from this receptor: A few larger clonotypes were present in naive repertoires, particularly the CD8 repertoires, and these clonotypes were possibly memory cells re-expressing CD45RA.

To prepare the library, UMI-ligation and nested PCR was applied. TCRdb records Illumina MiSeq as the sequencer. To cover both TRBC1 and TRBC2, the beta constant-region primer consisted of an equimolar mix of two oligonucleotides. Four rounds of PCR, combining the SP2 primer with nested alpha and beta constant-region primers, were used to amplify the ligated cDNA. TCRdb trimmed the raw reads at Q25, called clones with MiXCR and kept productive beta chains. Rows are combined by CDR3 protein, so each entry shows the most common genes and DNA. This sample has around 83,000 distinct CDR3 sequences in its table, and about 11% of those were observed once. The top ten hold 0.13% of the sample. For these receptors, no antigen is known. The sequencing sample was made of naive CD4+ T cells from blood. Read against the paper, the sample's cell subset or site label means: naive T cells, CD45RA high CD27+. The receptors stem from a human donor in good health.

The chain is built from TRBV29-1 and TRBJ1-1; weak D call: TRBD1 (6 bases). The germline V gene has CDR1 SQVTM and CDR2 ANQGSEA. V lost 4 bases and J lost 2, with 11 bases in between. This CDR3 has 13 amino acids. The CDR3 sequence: CSVARTDNTEAFF. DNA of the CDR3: TGCAGCGTTGCGCGGACAGACAACACTGAAGCTTTCTTT.

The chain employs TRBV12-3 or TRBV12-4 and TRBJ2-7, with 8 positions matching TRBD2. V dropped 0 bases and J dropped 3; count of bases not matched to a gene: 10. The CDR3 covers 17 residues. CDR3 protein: CASSLALQRGLLYEQYF. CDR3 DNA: TGTGCCAGCAGTTTAGCGCTCCAGCGGGGGCTTCTCTACGAGCAGTACTTC.

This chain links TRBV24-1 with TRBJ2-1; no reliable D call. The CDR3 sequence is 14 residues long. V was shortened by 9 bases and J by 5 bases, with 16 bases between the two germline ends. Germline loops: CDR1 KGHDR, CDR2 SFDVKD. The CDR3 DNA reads TGTGCCACCGGACGGACCAAAGGGAACAATGAGCAGTTCTTC. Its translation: CATGRTKGNNEQFF.

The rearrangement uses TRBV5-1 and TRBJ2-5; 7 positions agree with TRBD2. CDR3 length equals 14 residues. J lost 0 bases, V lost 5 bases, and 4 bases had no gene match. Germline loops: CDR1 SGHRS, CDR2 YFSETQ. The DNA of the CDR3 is TGCGCCAGCAGTGGGGAGGGGTACCAAGAGACCCAGTACTTC. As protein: CASSGEGYQETQYF.

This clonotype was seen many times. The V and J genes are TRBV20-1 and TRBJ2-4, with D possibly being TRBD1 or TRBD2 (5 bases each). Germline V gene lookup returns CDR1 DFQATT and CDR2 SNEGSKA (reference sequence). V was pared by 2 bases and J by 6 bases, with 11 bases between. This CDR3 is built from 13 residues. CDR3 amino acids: CSARRGDGNIQYF. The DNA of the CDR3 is TGCAGTGCTAGAAGGGGAGACGGAAACATTCAGTACTTC.

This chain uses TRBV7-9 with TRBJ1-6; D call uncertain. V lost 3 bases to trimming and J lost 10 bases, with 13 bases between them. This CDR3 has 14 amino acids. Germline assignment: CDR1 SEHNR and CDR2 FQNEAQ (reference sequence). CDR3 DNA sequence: TGTGCCAGCAGCTTTGGGTTTGGCGGGTCACCCCTCCACTTT. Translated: CASSFGFGGSPLHF. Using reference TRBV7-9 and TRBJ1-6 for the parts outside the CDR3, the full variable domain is DTGVSQNPRHKITKRGQNVTFRCDPISEHNRLYWYRQTLGQGPEFLTYFQNEAQLEKSRLLSDRFSAERPKGSFSTLEIQRTEQGDSAMYLCASSFGFGGSPLHFGNGTRLTVT.

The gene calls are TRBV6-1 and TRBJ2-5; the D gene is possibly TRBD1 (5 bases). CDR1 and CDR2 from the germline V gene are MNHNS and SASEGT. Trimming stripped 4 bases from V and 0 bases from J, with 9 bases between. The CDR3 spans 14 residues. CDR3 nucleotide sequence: TGTGCCAGCAGTGGACAGATGTACCAAGAGACCCAGTACTTC. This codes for CASSGQMYQETQYF.

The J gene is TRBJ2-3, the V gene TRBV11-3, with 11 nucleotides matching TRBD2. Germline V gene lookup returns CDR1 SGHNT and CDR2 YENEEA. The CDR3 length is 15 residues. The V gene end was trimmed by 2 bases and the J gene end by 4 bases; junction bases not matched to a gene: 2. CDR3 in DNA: TGTGCCAGCAGCTTATCGACTAGCGGGGCAGATACGCAGTATTTT. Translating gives CASSLSTSGADTQYF.

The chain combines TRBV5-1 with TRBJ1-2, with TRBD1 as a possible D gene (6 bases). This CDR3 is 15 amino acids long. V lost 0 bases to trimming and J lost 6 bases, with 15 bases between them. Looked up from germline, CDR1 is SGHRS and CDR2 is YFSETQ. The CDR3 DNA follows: TGCGCCAGCAGCTTGGCCAAGGGGACACCCGATGGCTACACCTTC. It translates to CASSLAKGTPDGYTF.

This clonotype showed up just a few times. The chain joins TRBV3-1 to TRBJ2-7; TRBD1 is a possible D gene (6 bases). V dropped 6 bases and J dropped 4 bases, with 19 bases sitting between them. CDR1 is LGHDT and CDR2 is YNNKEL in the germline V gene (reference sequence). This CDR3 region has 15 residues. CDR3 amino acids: CASSQTSRGSYEQYF. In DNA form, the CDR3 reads TGTGCCAGCAGTCAGACCAGCAGGGGATCGTACGAGCAGTACTTC.

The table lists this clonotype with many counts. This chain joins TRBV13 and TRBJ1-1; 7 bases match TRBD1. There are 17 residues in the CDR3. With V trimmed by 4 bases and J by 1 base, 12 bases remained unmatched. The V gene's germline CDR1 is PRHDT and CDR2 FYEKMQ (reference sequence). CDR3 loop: CASSSRQGWDTNTEAFF. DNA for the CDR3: TGTGCCAGCAGCTCCCGACAGGGTTGGGACACGAACACTGAAGCTTTCTTT.

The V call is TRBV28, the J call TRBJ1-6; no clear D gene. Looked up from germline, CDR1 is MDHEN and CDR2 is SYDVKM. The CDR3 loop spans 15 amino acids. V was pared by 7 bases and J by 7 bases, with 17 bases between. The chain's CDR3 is CASKTRQARNSPLHF. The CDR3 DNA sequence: TGTGCCAGCAAAACTAGGCAGGCGAGAAATTCACCCCTCCACTTT.

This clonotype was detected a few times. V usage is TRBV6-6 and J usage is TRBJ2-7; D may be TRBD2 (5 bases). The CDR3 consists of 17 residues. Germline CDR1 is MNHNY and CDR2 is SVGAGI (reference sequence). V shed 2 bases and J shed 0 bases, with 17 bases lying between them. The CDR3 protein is CASSYGLAQSFSYEQYF. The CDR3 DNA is TGTGCCAGCAGTTACGGGCTAGCCCAATCATTCTCCTACGAGCAGTACTTC.

Here the CDR3 reads CASKVIGAYTEAFF. The DNA for the CDR3 is TGCGCCAGCAAAGTGATCGGAGCTTACACTGAAGCTTTCTTT. This chain uses TRBV5-1 with TRBJ1-1; D unclear. The CDR3 loop spans 14 amino acids. Trimming removed 6 bases at V and 3 bases at J, with 15 bases between. The germline V gene encodes CDR1 SGHRS and CDR2 YFSETQ.

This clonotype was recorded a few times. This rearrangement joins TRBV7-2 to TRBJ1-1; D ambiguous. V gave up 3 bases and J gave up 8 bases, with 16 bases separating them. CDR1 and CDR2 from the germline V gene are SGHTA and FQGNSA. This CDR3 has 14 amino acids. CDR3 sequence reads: CASSLGRFQSEAFF. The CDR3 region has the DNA TGTGCCAGCAGCTTGGGCAGGTTTCAGTCGGAAGCTTTCTTT. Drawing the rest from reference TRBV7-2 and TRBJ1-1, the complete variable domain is GAGVSQSPSNKVTEKGKDVELRCDPISGHTALYWYRQSLGQGLEFLIYFQGNSAPDKSGLPSDRFSAERTGGSVSTLTIQRTQQEDSAVYLCASSLGRFQSEAFFGQGTRLTVV.

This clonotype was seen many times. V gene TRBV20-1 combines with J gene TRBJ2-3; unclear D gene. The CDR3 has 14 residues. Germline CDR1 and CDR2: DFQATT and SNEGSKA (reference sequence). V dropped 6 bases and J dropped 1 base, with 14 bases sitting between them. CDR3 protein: CSAPMAAGTDTQYF. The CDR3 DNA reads TGCAGTGCGCCGATGGCCGCGGGCACAGATACGCAGTATTTT.

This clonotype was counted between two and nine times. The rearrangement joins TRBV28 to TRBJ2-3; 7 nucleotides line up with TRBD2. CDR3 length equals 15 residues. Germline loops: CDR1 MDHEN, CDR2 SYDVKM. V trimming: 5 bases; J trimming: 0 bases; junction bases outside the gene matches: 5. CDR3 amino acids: CASSHGGSSTDTQYF. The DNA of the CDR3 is TGTGCCAGCAGTCACGGGGGGTCTAGCACAGATACGCAGTATTTT.

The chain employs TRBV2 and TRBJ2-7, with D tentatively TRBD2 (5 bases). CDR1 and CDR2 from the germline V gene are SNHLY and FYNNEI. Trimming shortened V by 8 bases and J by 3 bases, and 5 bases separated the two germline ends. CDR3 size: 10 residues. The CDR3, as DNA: TGTGCCAGCGGAGGCTACGAGCAGTACTTC. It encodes CASGGYEQYF.

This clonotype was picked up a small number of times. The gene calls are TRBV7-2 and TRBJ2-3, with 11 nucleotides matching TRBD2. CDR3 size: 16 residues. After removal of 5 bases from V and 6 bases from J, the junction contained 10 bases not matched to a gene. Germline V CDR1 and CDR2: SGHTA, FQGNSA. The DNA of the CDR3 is TGTGCCAGCAGCCCAACTAGCGGGAGAGGGTATGATACGCAGTATTTT. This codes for CASSPTSGRGYDTQYF.

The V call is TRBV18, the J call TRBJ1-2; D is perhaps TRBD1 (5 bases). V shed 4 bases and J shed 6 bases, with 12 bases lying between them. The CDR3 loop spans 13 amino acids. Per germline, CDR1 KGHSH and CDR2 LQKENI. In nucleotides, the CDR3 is TGTGCCAGCTCACTGTGGGGCGAGGATGGCTACACCTTC. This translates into CASSLWGEDGYTF.

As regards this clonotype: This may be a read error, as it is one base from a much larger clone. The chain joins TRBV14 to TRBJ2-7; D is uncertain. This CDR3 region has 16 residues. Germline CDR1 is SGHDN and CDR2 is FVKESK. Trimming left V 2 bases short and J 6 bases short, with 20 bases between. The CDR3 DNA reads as TGTGCCAGCAGCCAAAACGCACTTTCCACCGCGAGCGAGCAGTACTTC. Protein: CASSQNALSTASEQYF.

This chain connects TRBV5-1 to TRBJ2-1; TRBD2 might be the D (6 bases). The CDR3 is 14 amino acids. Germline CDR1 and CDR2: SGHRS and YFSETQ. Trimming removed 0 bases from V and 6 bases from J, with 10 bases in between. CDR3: CASSLVGGPNEQFF. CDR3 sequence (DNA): TGCGCCAGCAGCTTGGTGGGGGGTCCCAATGAGCAGTTCTTC. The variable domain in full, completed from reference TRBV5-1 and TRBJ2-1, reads KAGVTQTPRYLIKTRGQQVTLSCSPISGHRSVSWYQQTPGQGLQFLFEYFSETQRNKGNFPGRFSGRQFSNSRSEMNVSTLELGDSALYLCASSLVGGPNEQFFGPGTRLTVL.

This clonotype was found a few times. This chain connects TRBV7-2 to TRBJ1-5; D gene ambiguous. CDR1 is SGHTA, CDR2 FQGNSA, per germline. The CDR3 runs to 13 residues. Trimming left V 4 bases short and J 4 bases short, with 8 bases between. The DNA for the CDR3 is TGTGCCAGCAGCTCCAGCTCTAATCAGCCCCAGCATTTT. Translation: CASSSSSNQPQHF.